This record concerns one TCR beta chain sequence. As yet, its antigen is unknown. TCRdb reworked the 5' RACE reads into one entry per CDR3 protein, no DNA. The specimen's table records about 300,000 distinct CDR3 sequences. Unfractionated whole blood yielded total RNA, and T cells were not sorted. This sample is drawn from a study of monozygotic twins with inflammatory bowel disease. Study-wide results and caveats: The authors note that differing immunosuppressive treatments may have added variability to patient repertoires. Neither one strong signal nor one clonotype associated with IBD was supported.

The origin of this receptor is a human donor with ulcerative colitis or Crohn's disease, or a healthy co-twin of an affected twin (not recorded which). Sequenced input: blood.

The CDR3 loop reads CASRPDGQITTYEQYF. The chain links TRBV28 to TRBJ2-7; TCRdb's D call, TRBD1, is unchecked because there is no DNA. The CDR3 runs to 16 residues. Germline V gene lookup returns CDR1 MDHEN and CDR2 SYDVKM.